This TCR beta chain was sequenced during a study of blood T cells in healthy people across ages. Across the whole study: Capture via template switching afforded approximately one barcoded beta molecule per two T cells.

The trim removed 4 bases at V and 3 bases at J, leaving 7 bases unmatched. This CDR3 has 15 residues. CDR1 is SGHRS, CDR2 YFSETQ, per germline. No fewer than 7 million PBMCs went into each sample. With a J-beta primer mix and a sample-barcoded 5' primer, a second PCR ran about 6 to 11 cycles. TCRdb fed the 5' RACE reads into MiXCR, producing one record per CDR3 protein. The table has about 1.6 million distinct CDR3 sequences, 30% to 35% seen once. This sequence joins TRBV5-1 and TRBJ2-7, with TRBD1 matching over 10 bases. Sequenced material: blood. This receptor was identified in a woman aged 30 to 39 in good health. For the CDR3, the DNA is TGCGCCAGCAGCCGGCGGGGGACAGGGGACTACGAGCAGTACTTC. This gives the protein CASSRRGTGDYEQYF.